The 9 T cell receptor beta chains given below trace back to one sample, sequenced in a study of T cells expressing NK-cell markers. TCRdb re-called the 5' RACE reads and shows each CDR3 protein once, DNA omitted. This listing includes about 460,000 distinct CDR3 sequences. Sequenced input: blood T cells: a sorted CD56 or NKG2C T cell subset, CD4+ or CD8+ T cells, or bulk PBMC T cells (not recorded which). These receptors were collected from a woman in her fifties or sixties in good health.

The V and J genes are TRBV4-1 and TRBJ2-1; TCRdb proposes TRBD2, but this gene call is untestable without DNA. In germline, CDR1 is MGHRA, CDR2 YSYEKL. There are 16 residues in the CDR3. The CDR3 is CASSQGAGGPLEEQFF.

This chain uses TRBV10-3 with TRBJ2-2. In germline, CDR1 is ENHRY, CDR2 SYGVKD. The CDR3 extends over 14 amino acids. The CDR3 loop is CAISELDNTGELFF.

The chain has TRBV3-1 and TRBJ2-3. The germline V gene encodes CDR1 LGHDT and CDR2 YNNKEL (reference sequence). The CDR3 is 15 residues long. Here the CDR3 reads CASSLTRSPVLKQYF.

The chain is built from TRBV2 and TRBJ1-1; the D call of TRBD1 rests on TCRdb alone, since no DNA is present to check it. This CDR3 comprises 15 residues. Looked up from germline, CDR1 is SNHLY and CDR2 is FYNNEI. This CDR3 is CATVEGGGRNTEAFF.

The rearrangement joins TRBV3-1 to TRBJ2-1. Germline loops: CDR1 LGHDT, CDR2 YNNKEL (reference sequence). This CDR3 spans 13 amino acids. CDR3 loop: CASSHSPYNEQFF.

CDR3 in amino acids: CASSQGFLSLEGWTGELFF. The chain links TRBV3-1 to TRBJ2-2; the TRBD2 assignment by TCRdb is unverifiable without DNA. The CDR3 runs 19 residues. The germline V gene encodes CDR1 LGHDT and CDR2 YNNKEL (reference sequence).

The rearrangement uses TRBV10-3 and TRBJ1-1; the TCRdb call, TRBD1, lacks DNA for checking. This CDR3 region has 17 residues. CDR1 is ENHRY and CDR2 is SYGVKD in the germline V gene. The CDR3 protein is CAIRPGQGRGMNTEAFF.

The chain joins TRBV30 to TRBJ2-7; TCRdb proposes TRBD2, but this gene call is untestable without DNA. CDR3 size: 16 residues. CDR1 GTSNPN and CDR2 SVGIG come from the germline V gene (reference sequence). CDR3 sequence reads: CAWSSALLRGMGEQYF.

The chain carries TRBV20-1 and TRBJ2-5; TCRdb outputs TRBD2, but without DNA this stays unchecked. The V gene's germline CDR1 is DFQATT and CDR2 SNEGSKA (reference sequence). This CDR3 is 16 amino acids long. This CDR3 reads CSARQLTSGSVVTQYF.